This TCR beta chain comes out of a study of yellow fever vaccine responses in identical twins. Study findings and constraints: Twins reportedly showed a vaccine T cell response that seemed partly convergent and partly personalized.

TCRdb re-called the RT-PCR reads with MiXCR, one entry per CDR3 protein. This sample has approximately 16,000 distinct CDR3 sequences, with 82% found just once. With regard to this clonotype: Its antigen is not identified.

V shed 6 bases and J 0 bases; nucleotides not matched to a gene: 6. This CDR3 contains 17 residues. In germline, CDR1 is MRHNA, CDR2 SNTAGT. This chain links TRBV6-4 with TRBJ2-4; the match to TRBD2 covers 12 bases. The TCR comes from a woman aged 18-30 years who received the yellow fever vaccine. This material consisted of T cells from blood (PBMCs), unsorted or a sorted subset (not recorded which), taken before or after yellow fever vaccination (not recorded which). Written as DNA, the CDR3 is TGTGCCAGCAGGGACGGACTAGCGGGATCAGCCAAAAACATTCAGTACTTC. It translates to CASRDGLAGSAKNIQYF.